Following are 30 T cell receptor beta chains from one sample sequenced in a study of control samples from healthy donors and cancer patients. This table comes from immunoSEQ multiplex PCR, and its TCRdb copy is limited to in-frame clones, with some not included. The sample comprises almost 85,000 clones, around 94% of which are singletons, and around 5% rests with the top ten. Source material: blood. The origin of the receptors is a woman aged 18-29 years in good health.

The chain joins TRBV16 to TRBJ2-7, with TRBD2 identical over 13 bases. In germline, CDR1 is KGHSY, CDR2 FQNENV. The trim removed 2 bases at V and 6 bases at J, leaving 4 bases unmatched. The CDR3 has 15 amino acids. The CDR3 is CASSQRGLAGAEQYF. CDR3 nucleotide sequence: TGTGCCAGCAGCCAAAGAGGACTAGCGGGGGCCGAGCAGTACTTC.

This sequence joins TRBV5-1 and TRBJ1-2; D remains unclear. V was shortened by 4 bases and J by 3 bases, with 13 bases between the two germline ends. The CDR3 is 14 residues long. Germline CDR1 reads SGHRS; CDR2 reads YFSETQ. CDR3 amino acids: CASSLYDTYYGYTF. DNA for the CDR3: TGCGCCAGCAGCCTCTATGATACCTACTATGGCTACACCTTC.

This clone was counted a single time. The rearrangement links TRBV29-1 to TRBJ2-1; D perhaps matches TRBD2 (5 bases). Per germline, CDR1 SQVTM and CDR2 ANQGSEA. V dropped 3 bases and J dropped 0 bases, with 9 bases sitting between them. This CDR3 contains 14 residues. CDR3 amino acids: CSVDGMSSYNEQFF. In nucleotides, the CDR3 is TGCAGCGTTGACGGGATGAGCTCCTACAATGAGCAGTTCTTC.

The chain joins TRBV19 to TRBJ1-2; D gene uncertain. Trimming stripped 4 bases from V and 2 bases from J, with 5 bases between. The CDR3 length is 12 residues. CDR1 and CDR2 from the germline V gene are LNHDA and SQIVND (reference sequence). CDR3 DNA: TGTGCCAGTAGTAGTGGGAACTATGGCTACACCTTC. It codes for CASSSGNYGYTF.

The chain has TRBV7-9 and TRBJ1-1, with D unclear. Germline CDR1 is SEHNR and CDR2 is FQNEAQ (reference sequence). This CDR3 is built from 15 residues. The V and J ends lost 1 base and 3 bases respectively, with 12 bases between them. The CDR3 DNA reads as TGTGCCAGCAGCTTAGAAATGAGTCGGGACACTGAAGCTTTCTTT. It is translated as CASSLEMSRDTEAFF.

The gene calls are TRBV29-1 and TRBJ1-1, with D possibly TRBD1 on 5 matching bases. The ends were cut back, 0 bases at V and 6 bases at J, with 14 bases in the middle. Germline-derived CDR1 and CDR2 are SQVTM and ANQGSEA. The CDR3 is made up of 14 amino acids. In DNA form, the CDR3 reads TGCAGCGTTGAAGAGGGCCAGGGTACCGCTGAAGCTTTCTTT. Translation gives CSVEEGQGTAEAFF.

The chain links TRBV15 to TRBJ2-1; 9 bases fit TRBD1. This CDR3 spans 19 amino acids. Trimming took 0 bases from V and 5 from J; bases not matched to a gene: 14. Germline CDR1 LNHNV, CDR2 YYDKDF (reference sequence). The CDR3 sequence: CATSRDRVQGASLDNEQFF. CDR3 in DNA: TGTGCCACCAGCAGAGATCGCGTACAGGGGGCAAGCCTTGACAATGAGCAGTTCTTC.

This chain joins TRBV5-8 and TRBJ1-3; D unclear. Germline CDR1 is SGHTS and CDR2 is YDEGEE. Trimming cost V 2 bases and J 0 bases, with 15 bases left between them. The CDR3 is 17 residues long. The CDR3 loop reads CASSFFGRGASGNTIYF. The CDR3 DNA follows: TGTGCCAGCAGCTTTTTTGGGCGGGGAGCCTCTGGAAACACCATATATTTT.

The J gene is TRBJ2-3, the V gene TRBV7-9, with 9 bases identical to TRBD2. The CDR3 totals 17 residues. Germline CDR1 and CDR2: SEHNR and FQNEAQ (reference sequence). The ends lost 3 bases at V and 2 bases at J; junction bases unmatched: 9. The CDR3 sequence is CASSLERLAGYTDTQYF. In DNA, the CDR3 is TGTGCCAGCAGCTTGGAACGCCTAGCGGGGTACACAGATACGCAGTATTTT.

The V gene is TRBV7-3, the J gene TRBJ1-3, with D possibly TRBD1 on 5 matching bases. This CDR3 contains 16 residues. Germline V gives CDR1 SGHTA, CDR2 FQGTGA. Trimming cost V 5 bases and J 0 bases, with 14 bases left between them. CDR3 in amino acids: CASSPTGARSGNTIYF. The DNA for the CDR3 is TGTGCCAGCAGCCCCACCGGGGCCCGCTCTGGAAACACCATATATTTT. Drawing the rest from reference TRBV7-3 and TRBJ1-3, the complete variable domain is GAGVSQTPSNKVTEKGKYVELRCDPISGHTALYWYRQSLGQGPEFLIYFQGTGAADDSGLPNDRFFAVRPEGSVSTLKIQRTERGDSAVYLCASSPTGARSGNTIYFGEGSWLTVV.

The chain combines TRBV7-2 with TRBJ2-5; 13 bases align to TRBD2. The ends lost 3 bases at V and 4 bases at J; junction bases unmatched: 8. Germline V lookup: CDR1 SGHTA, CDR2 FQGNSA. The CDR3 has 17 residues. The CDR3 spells CASSFSRTSGRGETQYF. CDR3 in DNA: TGTGCCAGCAGCTTTTCCAGGACTAGCGGGAGAGGAGAGACCCAGTACTTC.

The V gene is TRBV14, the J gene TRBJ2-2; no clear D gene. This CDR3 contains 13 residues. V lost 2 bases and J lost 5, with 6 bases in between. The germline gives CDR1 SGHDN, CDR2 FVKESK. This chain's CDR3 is CASSQWGTGELFF. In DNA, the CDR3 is TGTGCCAGCAGCCAATGGGGAACCGGGGAGCTGTTTTTT.

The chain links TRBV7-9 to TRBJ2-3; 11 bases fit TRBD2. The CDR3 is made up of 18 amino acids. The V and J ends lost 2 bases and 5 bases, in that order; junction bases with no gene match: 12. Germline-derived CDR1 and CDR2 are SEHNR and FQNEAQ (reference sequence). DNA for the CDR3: TGTGCCAGCAGCTTAACTAGCGGGGGTCTACAGTCCCGAGATACGCAGTATTTT. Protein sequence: CASSLTSGGLQSRDTQYF.

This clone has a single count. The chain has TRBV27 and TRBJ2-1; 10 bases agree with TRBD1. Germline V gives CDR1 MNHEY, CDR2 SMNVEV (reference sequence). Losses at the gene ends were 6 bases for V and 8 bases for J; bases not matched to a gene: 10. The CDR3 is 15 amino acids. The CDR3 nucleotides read TGTGCCAGCAGGGGACGACAGGGGGCGATCCATGAGCAGTTCTTC. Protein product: CASRGRQGAIHEQFF.

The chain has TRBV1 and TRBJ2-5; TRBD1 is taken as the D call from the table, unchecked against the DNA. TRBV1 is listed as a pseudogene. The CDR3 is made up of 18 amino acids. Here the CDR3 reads CTSSQDSVDGPGQETQYF. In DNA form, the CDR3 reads TGCACCAGCAGCCAAGATTCGGTTGATGGGCCAGGGCAAGAGACCCAGTACTTC.

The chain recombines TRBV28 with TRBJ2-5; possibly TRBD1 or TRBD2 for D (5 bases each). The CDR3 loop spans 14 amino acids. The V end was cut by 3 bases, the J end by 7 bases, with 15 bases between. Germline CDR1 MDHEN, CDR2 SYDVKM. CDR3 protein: CASSFRPHGGTQYF. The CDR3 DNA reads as TGTGCCAGCAGTTTCCGACCTCATGGGGGGACCCAGTACTTC. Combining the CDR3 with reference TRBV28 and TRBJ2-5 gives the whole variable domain DVKVTQSSRYLVKRTGEKVFLECVQDMDHENMFWYRQDPGLGLRLIYFSYDVKMKEKGDIPEGYSVSREKKERFSLILESASTNQTSMYLCASSFRPHGGTQYFGPGTRLLVL.

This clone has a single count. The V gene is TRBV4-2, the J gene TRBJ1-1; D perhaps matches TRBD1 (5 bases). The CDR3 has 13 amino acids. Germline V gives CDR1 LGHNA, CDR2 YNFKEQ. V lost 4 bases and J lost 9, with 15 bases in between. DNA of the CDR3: TGTGCCAGCAGCCCCCGGGACGTCAAAAAAGCTTTCTTT. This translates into CASSPRDVKKAFF.

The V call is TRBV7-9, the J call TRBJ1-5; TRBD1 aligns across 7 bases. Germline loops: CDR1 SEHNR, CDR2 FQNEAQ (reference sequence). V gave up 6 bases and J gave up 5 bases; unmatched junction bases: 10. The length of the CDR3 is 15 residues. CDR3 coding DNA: TGTGCCAGCAGTTCGGGGCAGGGGGTTGATCAGCCCCAGCATTTT. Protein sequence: CASSSGQGVDQPQHF.

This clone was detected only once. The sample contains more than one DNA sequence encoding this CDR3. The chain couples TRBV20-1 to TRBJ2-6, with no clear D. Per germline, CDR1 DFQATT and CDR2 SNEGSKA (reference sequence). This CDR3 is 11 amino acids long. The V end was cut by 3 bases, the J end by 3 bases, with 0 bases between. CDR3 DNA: TGCAGTGCTAGTGGGGCCAACGTCCTGACTTTC. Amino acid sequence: CSASGANVLTF.

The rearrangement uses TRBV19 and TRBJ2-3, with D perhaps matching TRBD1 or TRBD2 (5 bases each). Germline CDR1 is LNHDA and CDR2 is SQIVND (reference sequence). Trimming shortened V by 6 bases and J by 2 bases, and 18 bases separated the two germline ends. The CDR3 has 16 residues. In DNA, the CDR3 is TGTGCCAGTAGACAAACCGGGACGCAGCCCACAGATACGCAGTATTTT. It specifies CASRQTGTQPTDTQYF.

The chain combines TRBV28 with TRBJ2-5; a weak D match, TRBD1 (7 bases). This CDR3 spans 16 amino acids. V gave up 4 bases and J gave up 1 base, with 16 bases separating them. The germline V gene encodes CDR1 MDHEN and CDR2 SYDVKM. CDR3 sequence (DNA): TGTGCCAGCAGTTCCATGGGGGGACAGCTCCAAGAGACCCAGTACTTC. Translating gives CASSSMGGQLQETQYF.

CDR3 sequence: CATETGSYNEQFF. As DNA, the CDR3 is TGTGCCACCGAGACAGGGTCCTACAATGAGCAGTTCTTC. The chain couples TRBV24-1 to TRBJ2-1; TRBD1 aligns across 7 bases. The CDR3 totals 13 residues. CDR1 is KGHDR, CDR2 SFDVKD, per germline. The V segment lost 9 bases and the J segment 1 base; nucleotides outside the gene matches: 2.

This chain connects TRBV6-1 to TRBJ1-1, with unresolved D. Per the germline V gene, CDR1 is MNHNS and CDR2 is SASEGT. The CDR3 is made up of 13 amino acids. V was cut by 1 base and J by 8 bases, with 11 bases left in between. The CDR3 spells CASSEVARWEAFF. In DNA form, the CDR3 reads TGTGCCAGCAGTGAAGTGGCACGATGGGAAGCTTTCTTT.

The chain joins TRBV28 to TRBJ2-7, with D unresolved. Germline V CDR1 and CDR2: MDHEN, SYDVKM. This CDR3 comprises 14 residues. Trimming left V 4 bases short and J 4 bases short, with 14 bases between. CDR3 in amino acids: CASSSKAGVYEQYF. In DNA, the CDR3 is TGTGCCAGCAGTTCCAAGGCAGGTGTGTACGAGCAGTACTTC.

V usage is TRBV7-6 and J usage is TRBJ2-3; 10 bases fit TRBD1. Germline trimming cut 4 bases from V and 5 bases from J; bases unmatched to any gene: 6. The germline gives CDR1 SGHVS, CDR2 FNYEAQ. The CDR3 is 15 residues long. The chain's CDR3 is CASSSTGGLVDTQYF. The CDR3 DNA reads TGTGCCAGCAGCTCGACAGGGGGCTTGGTAGATACGCAGTATTTT. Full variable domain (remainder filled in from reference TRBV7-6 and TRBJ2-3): GAGVSQSPRYKVTKRGQDVALRCDPISGHVSLYWYRQALGQGPEFLTYFNYEAQQDKSGLPNDRFSAERPEGSISTLTIQRTEQRDSAMYRCASSSTGGLVDTQYFGPGTRLTVL.

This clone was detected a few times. The CDR3 sequence: CASSSPGQVGGYTF. The CDR3 nucleotides are TGTGCCAGCAGTTCCCCCGGACAGGTCGGGGGCTACACCTTC. V gene TRBV6-6 combines with J gene TRBJ1-2; TRBD1 matches at 7 bases. The CDR3 runs to 14 residues. V was pared by 4 bases and J by 8 bases, with 10 bases of the junction left unmatched. Germline CDR1 MNHNY, CDR2 SVGAGI (reference sequence).

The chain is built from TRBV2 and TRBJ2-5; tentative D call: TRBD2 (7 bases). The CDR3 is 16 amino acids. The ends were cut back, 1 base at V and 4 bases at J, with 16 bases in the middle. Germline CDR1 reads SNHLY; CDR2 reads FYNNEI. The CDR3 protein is CASSEDGGGPAETQYF. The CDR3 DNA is TGTGCCAGCAGTGAAGATGGGGGGGGGCCTGCAGAGACCCAGTACTTC.

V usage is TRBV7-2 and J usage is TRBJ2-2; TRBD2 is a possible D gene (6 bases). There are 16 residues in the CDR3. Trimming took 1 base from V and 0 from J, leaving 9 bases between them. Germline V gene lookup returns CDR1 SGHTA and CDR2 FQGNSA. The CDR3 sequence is CASSLEGGTNTGELFF. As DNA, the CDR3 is TGTGCCAGCAGCTTAGAAGGCGGGACGAACACCGGGGAGCTGTTTTTT.

The CDR3: CASSRGQGVEQYF. DNA for the CDR3: TGTGCCAGCAGCCGCGGACAGGGTGTCGAGCAGTACTTC. The chain has TRBV11-2 and TRBJ2-7; 8 bases match TRBD1. Per germline, CDR1 SGHAT and CDR2 FQNNGV. This CDR3 spans 13 amino acids. V trimming: 5 bases; J trimming: 6 bases; junction bases outside the gene matches: 6.

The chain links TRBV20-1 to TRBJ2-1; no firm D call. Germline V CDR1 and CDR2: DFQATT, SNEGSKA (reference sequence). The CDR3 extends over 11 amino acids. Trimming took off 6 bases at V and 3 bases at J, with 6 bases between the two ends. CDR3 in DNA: TGCAGTGCACCCGACTACAATGAGCAGTTCTTC. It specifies CSAPDYNEQFF.